Following are 19 T cell receptor beta chains from one sample sequenced in a study of beta chain features in type 1 diabetes. Every isolated RNA sample was fully reverse transcribed, so sequencing captured expressed TCRB transcripts. TCRdb's copy holds only in-frame clones and misses some; the assay was immunoSEQ multiplex PCR. This sample carries 900,000 or so clones, around a sixth of them seen once, and the ten largest clones take 0.023%. The source material was naive CD4+ T cells from blood. These TCRs come from a woman aged 18-29 years in good health.

The V gene is TRBV5-1, the J gene TRBJ2-1; D not resolved. From germline, CDR1 is SGHRS and CDR2 YFSETQ. The CDR3 covers 15 residues. V was cut by 7 bases and J by 1 base, with 15 bases left in between. This chain's CDR3 is CASSYTATSYNEQFF. The CDR3 DNA reads TGCGCCAGCTCCTACACGGCGACGTCCTACAATGAGCAGTTCTTC.

The genes are TRBV10-3 and TRBJ2-1; the match to TRBD1 covers 8 bases. The germline V gene has CDR1 ENHRY and CDR2 SYGVKD. This CDR3 has 16 residues. J gave up 2 bases and V 10 bases, and 13 bases lay outside the gene matches. CDR3 DNA sequence: TGTGCCACCACGATAGGGCCGGGACAGGCCTACAATGAGCAGTTCTTC. Translation gives CATTIGPGQAYNEQFF.

This clone was recorded a few times. J is TRBJ2-7 and V is TRBV10-3; TRBD2 might be the D (6 bases). Between the trimmed V and J ends, which lost 6 bases and 6 bases, there was a span of 18 bases. Germline CDR1 and CDR2: ENHRY and SYGVKD. The CDR3 covers 14 residues. In nucleotides, the CDR3 is TGTGCCATCAGGGCCGGGGACTCCGGCCCCGAGCAGTACTTC. As protein: CAIRAGDSGPEQYF.

This clone was counted a few times. The chain is built from TRBV4-1 and TRBJ2-2, with D unresolved. Germline lookup yields CDR1 MGHRA and CDR2 YSYEKL. V was clipped by 3 bases and J by 7 bases, with 6 bases between them. This CDR3 has 12 amino acids. The CDR3 loop is CASSHQYGELFF. In nucleotides, the CDR3 is TGCGCCAGCAGCCATCAATACGGGGAGCTGTTTTTT.

This clone has more than one count but fewer than ten. DNA of the CDR3: TGTGCCAGCAGCTCGGGACAGGGGTCCAACTATGGCTACACCTTC. This encodes CASSSGQGSNYGYTF. The J gene is TRBJ1-2, the V gene TRBV7-9, with 10 bases matching TRBD1. With V trimmed by 4 bases and J by 2 bases, 4 bases remained unmatched. This CDR3 contains 15 residues. Germline CDR1 and CDR2: SEHNR and FQNEAQ (reference sequence).

The gene calls are TRBV7-2 and TRBJ2-3, with D possibly TRBD2 on 5 matching bases. V was shortened by 4 bases and J by 0 bases, with 14 bases between the two germline ends. Germline values: CDR1 SGHTA, CDR2 FQGNSA. The CDR3 sequence is 16 residues long. In DNA form, the CDR3 reads TGTGCCAGCAGCTATGGGTCGGGAACTAGCACAGATACGCAGTATTTT. This codes for CASSYGSGTSTDTQYF. Using reference TRBV7-2 and TRBJ2-3 for the parts outside the CDR3, the full variable domain is GAGVSQSPSNKVTEKGKDVELRCDPISGHTALYWYRQSLGQGLEFLIYFQGNSAPDKSGLPSDRFSAERTGGSVSTLTIQRTQQEDSAVYLCASSYGSGTSTDTQYFGPGTRLTVL.

Only a few counts were recorded for this clone. V is TRBV7-3 and J is TRBJ2-2, with 7 positions matching TRBD1. The CDR3 has 15 residues. V lost 8 bases to trimming and J lost 6 bases; unmatched junction nucleotides: 12. Per germline, CDR1 SGHTA and CDR2 FQGTGA. Here the CDR3 reads CASGRSGTVPGELFF. The DNA of the CDR3 is TGTGCCAGCGGCCGTTCCGGGACAGTACCCGGGGAGCTGTTTTTT.

DNA of the CDR3: TGTGCCAGCAGCTTAGAGCCAGGGTACAATGAGCAGTTCTTC. This translates into CASSLEPGYNEQFF. This rearrangement joins TRBV7-2 to TRBJ2-1; TRBD1 is a possible D gene (5 bases). The CDR3 is made up of 14 amino acids. Germline assignment: CDR1 SGHTA and CDR2 FQGNSA. The V and J ends lost 1 base and 4 bases respectively, with 8 bases between them.

The chain combines TRBV11-3 with TRBJ1-6; no clear D gene. Per germline, CDR1 SGHNT and CDR2 YENEEA. The CDR3 extends over 14 amino acids. V lost 3 bases to trimming and J lost 11 bases, with 14 bases between them. The CDR3 nucleotides are TGTGCCAGCAGCTTGGACCCCGGGGTAACACCCCTCCACTTT. Its translation: CASSLDPGVTPLHF.

The chain is built from TRBV15 and TRBJ1-4; possibly TRBD1 for D (5 bases). The CDR3 consists of 14 residues. The ends were cut back, 1 base at V and 5 bases at J, with 8 bases in the middle. Per the germline V gene, CDR1 is LNHNV and CDR2 is YYDKDF (reference sequence). Here the CDR3 reads CATSRGRENEKLFF. The DNA for the CDR3 is TGTGCCACCAGCAGAGGCAGGGAGAATGAAAAACTGTTTTTT.

V and J are TRBV7-9 and TRBJ1-4, with no clear D. The CDR3 contains 15 residues. Germline assignment: CDR1 SEHNR and CDR2 FQNEAQ (reference sequence). V lost 2 bases to trimming and J lost 6 bases, with 13 bases between them. DNA of the CDR3: TGTGCCAGCAGCTTATATTTCTCAGTGGATGAAAAACTGTTTTTT. Translation gives CASSLYFSVDEKLFF. The full variable domain, its missing parts supplied by reference TRBV7-9 and TRBJ1-4, is DTGVSQNPRHKITKRGQNVTFRCDPISEHNRLYWYRQTLGQGPEFLTYFQNEAQLEKSRLLSDRFSAERPKGSFSTLEIQRTEQGDSAMYLCASSLYFSVDEKLFFGSGTQLSVL.

The rearrangement uses TRBV5-1 and TRBJ1-1, with TRBD1 matching over 11 bases. With 4 bases clipped from V and 5 bases from J, the junction kept 7 bases outside the gene matches. From germline, CDR1 is SGHRS and CDR2 YFSETQ. The CDR3 has 15 residues. CDR3 sequence: CASSSGTGGGTEAFF. The CDR3, as DNA: TGCGCCAGCAGCAGCGGGACAGGGGGAGGTACTGAAGCTTTCTTT.

This clone was recorded a few times. DNA for the CDR3: TGTGCCAGCAGCCCCTCGTCTGGCTATGGCTACACCTTC. Translated: CASSPSSGYGYTF. This chain joins TRBV7-2 and TRBJ1-2; D unresolved. V was clipped by 5 bases and J by 4 bases, with 11 bases between them. Germline CDR1 reads SGHTA; CDR2 reads FQGNSA. This CDR3 spans 13 amino acids.

The chain combines TRBV20-1 with TRBJ2-7; D unclear. CDR3 length: 10 residues. Between the trimmed V and J ends, which lost 6 bases and 5 bases, there was a span of 8 bases. The germline V gene encodes CDR1 DFQATT and CDR2 SNEGSKA (reference sequence). CDR3: CSANNNEQYF. The CDR3 DNA is TGCAGTGCGAATAATAACGAGCAGTACTTC.

This sequence joins TRBV28 and TRBJ2-1; D ambiguous. Per germline, CDR1 MDHEN and CDR2 SYDVKM. This CDR3 is 12 amino acids long. V was shortened by 3 bases and J by 7 bases, with 7 bases between the two germline ends. The CDR3 region has the DNA TGTGCCAGCAGTTTGCGCACAAATGAGCAGTTCTTC. This gives the protein CASSLRTNEQFF.

Points on this clone: This same CDR3 is encoded by further DNA sequences in the sample. The chain joins TRBV20-1 to TRBJ2-1; D is unclear. Trimming stripped 3 bases from V and 3 bases from J, with 3 bases between. Germline assignment: CDR1 DFQATT and CDR2 SNEGSKA (reference sequence). CDR3 length: 11 residues. CDR3 protein: CSASFYNEQFF. CDR3 sequence (DNA): TGCAGTGCTAGTTTCTACAATGAGCAGTTCTTC.

This clone has a handful of counts. The rearrangement joins TRBV19 to TRBJ1-5; tentatively, D is TRBD1 (5 bases). The CDR3 contains 13 residues. CDR1 is LNHDA and CDR2 is SQIVND in the germline V gene (reference sequence). Trimming cost V 4 bases and J 5 bases, with 9 bases left between them. This chain's CDR3 is CASSRDGYQPQHF. For the CDR3, the DNA is TGTGCCAGTAGTAGGGACGGTTATCAGCCCCAGCATTTT.

The J gene is TRBJ2-3, the V gene TRBV6-5; tentatively, D is TRBD2 (6 bases). Per the germline V gene, CDR1 is MNHEY and CDR2 is SVGAGI. Trimming took off 0 bases at V and 4 bases at J, with 8 bases between the two ends. The CDR3 has 14 amino acids. The CDR3 DNA reads TGTGCCAGCAGTTACTCGATAGCGGCAGATACGCAGTATTTT. Protein product: CASSYSIAADTQYF.

This clone was counted only a few times. V usage is TRBV10-3 and J usage is TRBJ2-1, with 8 bases fitting TRBD1. Per the germline V gene, CDR1 is ENHRY and CDR2 is SYGVKD. With 5 bases clipped from V and 10 bases from J, the junction kept 13 bases outside the gene matches. This CDR3 contains 15 residues. The CDR3: CAISRSGQGIGEQFF. Written as DNA, the CDR3 is TGTGCCATCAGTCGTTCTGGACAGGGTATCGGCGAGCAGTTCTTC.